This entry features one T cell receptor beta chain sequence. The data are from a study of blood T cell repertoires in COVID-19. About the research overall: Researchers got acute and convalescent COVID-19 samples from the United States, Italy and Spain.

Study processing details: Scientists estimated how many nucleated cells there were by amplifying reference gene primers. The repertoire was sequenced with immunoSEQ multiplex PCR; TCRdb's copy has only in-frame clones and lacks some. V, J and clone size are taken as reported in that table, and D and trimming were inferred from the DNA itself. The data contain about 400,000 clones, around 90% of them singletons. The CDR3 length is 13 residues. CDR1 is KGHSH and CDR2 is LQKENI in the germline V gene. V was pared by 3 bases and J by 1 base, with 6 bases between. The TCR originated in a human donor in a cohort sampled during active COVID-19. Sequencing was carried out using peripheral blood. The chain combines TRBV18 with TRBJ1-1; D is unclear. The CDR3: CASSPRGNTEAFF. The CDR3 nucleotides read TGTGCCAGCTCACCCCGCGGGAACACTGAAGCTTTCTTT.